This T cell receptor (beta chain) is drawn from a study of PD-1 blockade in mismatch repair-deficient tumors. Regarding this clone: What it binds is not known.

Using immunoSEQ multiplex PCR, the repertoire was profiled, and TCRdb retains in-frame clones only, with some absent. This table holds approximately 13,000 clones, approximately 80% found once. Germline values: CDR1 SGHNT, CDR2 YENEEA. Trimming cost V 6 bases and J 5 bases, with 13 bases left between them. CDR3 size: 13 residues. Time point in this sample: roughly ten-day in vitro stimulation with candidate neoantigen peptide 4. The sequencing used cells cultured in vitro, collected from a patient treated with pembrolizumab. The source of this sequence is an adult with mismatch repair-deficient cancer. This rearrangement joins TRBV11-3 to TRBJ1-1; D perhaps matches TRBD1 (5 bases). Here the CDR3 DNA reads TGTGCCAGCAGGCCGGAAGGGGCTACTGAAGCTTTCTTT. This encodes CASRPEGATEAFF.